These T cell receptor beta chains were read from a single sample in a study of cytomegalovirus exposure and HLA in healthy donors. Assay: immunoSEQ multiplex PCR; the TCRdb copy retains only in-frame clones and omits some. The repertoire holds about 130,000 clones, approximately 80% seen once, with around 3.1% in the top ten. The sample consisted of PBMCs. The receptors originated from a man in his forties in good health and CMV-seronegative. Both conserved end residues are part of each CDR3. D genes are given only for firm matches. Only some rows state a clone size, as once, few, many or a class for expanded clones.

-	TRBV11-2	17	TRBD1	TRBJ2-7	TGTGCCAGCAGCTTCCCCTTGGACAGGGGGTATGGTTACGAGCAGTACTTC	CASSFPLDRGYGYEQYF
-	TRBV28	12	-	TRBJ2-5	TGTGCCAGCAGTTTGGAGCAAGAGACCCAGTACTTC	CASSLEQETQYF
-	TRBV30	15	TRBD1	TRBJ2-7	TGTGCCTGGAGCCCAGGACAGGGAATAGTCTACGAGCAGTACTTC	CAWSPGQGIVYEQYF
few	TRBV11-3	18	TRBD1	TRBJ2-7	TGTGCCAGCAGCGGACCCGGGGACAGGGATCCAGGTATCGACGAGCAGTACTTC	CASSGPGDRDPGIDEQYF
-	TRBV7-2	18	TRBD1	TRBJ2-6	TGTGCCAGCAGCTCGCGGACAGGGGGCGAGTCTGGGGCCAACGTCCTGACTTTC	CASSSRTGGESGANVLTF
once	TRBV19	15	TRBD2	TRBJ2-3	TGTGCCAGTACCCCTGGGGCGGGGGGGCCAGATACGCAGTATTTT	CASTPGAGGPDTQYF
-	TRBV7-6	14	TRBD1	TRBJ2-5	TGTGCCAGCAGCCCCCTAGGGGGCGGGGAGACCCAGTACTTC	CASSPLGGGETQYF
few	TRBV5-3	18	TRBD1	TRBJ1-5	TGTGCCAGAAGCTTCTTGGGACAGGGGGAAAGGAGCAATCAGCCCCAGCATTTT	CARSFLGQGERSNQPQHF
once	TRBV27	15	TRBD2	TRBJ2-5	TGTGCCAGCAGTTTCAGCGGGGGGGCTCTAGAGACCCAGTACTTC	CASSFSGGALETQYF
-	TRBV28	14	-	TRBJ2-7	TGTGCCAGCAGTTTTCGCGGGATCACCTACGAGCAGTACTTC	CASSFRGITYEQYF
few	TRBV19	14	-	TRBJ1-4	TGTGCCAGTAGTATTACAGGGACTAATGAAAAACTGTTTTTT	CASSITGTNEKLFF
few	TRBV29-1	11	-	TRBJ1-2	TGCAGCGCCAGGGTGTGGGAAGGCTACACCTTC	CSARVWEGYTF
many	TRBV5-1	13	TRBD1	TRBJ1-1	TGCGCCAGCAGCGGACAGGAGAACACTGAAGCTTTCTTT	CASSGQENTEAFF
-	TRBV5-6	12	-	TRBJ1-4	TGTGCCAGCAGCTTGGTAAATGAAAAACTGTTTTTT	CASSLVNEKLFF
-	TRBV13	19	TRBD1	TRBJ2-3	TGTGCCAGCAGCCCCGGGACAGGGGGAACCTTCGGGGGTCAAGATACGCAGTATTTT	CASSPGTGGTFGGQDTQYF
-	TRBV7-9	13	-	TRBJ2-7	TGTGCCAGCAGCGTGGAGGGGAGCTCTGGGGGGTACTTC	CASSVEGSSGGYF